This T cell receptor (beta chain) was obtained from a study of blood T cell repertoires in COVID-19. Study-level background: The study drew acute and convalescent COVID-19 samples from the United States, Italy and Spain. PBMCs, B-cell-depleted T cells, or T cells provided the cDNA or gDNA that made up the material.

Study processing details: How many nucleated cells were present was estimated from reference gene primer amplification. Assay: immunoSEQ multiplex PCR; the TCRdb copy retains only in-frame clones and omits some. Clonal size and the V and J genes are those of that table, whereas D and trimming came from the DNA. This table holds tens of thousands of clones, roughly 90% found once. The sequenced material came from peripheral blood. The sequence was obtained from a woman aged 45 to 65 with acute or convalescent COVID-19.

The CDR3 loop is CASSKQGNTEAFF. Written as DNA, the CDR3 is TGTGCCAGCAGCAAACAGGGGAACACTGAAGCTTTCTTT. The V call is TRBV7-3, the J call TRBJ1-1, with D maybe TRBD1 (6 bases). This CDR3 has 13 residues. Germline CDR1 and CDR2: SGHTA and FQGTGA. V was trimmed by 5 bases and J by 1 base, leaving 8 bases between them.